The 30 T cell receptor beta chains below were found in one sample sequenced in a study of cytomegalovirus exposure and HLA in healthy donors. PCR was performed using 60 Vbeta and 13 Jbeta primers. The protocol was immunoSEQ multiplex PCR, while the TCRdb copy is restricted to in-frame clones and leaves out a portion. Altogether some 150,000 clones are present, about two thirds being singletons, with the ten largest covering 2% to 2.5%. The sequencing sample was made of PBMCs. Receptors were obtained from a woman in her 40s in good health and CMV-seronegative.

The chain combines TRBV9 with TRBJ1-6; D is uncertain. V was clipped by 0 bases and J by 10 bases, with 14 bases between them. Germline V CDR1 and CDR2: SGDLS, YYNGEE. The CDR3 runs to 15 residues. For the CDR3, the DNA is TGTGCCAGCAGCGTAGGGGAGCGCCTCGGATCACCCCTCCACTTT. As protein: CASSVGERLGSPLHF.

The chain couples TRBV7-3 to TRBJ2-5; 8 nucleotides line up with TRBD2. CDR1 is SGHTA, CDR2 FQGTGA, per germline. The V gene end was trimmed by 3 bases and the J gene end by 14 bases; junction bases not matched to a gene: 11. The CDR3 has 13 residues. The CDR3 coding sequence is TGTGCCAGCAGCTTTGGTATAGCGGGGCCGTCCTACTTC. It specifies CASSFGIAGPSYF. Variable domain in full (rest from reference TRBV7-3 and TRBJ2-5): GAGVSQTPSNKVTEKGKYVELRCDPISGHTALYWYRQSLGQGPEFLIYFQGTGAADDSGLPNDRFFAVRPEGSVSTLKIQRTERGDSAVYLCASSFGIAGPSYFGPGTRLLVL.

The V gene is TRBV6-1, the J gene TRBJ2-5; D is perhaps TRBD2 (6 bases). Germline loops: CDR1 MNHNS, CDR2 SASEGT. There are 13 residues in the CDR3. V lost 4 bases, J lost 7 bases, and 13 bases lay in between. CDR3 region: CASSATRPGTQYF. CDR3 DNA: TGTGCCAGCAGTGCGACTAGACCCGGGACCCAGTACTTC.

J is TRBJ1-3 and V is TRBV5-4; weak D call: TRBD1 (5 bases). Germline V gives CDR1 SGHNT, CDR2 YYREEE (reference sequence). The CDR3 has 15 amino acids. V was cut by 4 bases and J by 0 bases, with 11 bases left in between. The CDR3 region is CASSLRGSSGNTIYF. Written as DNA, the CDR3 is TGTGCCAGCAGCCTTAGGGGTAGCTCTGGAAACACCATATATTTT. The full variable domain, with the rest looked up from reference TRBV5-4 and TRBJ1-3, is ETGVTQSPTHLIKTRGQQVTLRCSSQSGHNTVSWYQQALGQGPQFIFQYYREEENGRGNFPPRFSGLQFPNYSSELNVNALELDDSALYLCASSLRGSSGNTIYFGEGSWLTVV.

This chain connects TRBV6-5 to TRBJ1-1; no reliable D call. Germline V gives CDR1 MNHEY, CDR2 SVGAGI. With 7 bases removed from V and 8 bases from J, the gap between germline ends came to 11 bases. The CDR3 is 11 residues long. In DNA, the CDR3 is TGTGCCAGCACCCAGCGCGAGGAAGCTTTCTTT. Its protein is CASTQREEAFF.

This clone showed up many times. This sequence joins TRBV5-4 and TRBJ1-1, with D perhaps TRBD1 (6 bases). Trimming took off 0 bases at V and 3 bases at J, with 15 bases between the two ends. Per germline, CDR1 SGHNT and CDR2 YYREEE (reference sequence). CDR3 length equals 16 residues. The CDR3 region has the DNA TGTGCCAGCAGCTTGGCCTGGGGGGGGCGCGACACTGAAGCTTTCTTT. Amino acids: CASSLAWGGRDTEAFF.

V and J are TRBV12-5 and TRBJ1-3, with 7 bases that match TRBD1. The CDR3 runs 21 residues. Trimming took 1 base from V and 2 from J; bases not matched to a gene: 20. From germline, CDR1 is LGHNT and CDR2 FRNRAP. Written as DNA, the CDR3 is TGTGCTAGTGGTTTGGCCTATAGGAGCCCGGGACAGATTAGTCCTGGAAACACCATATATTTT. It encodes CASGLAYRSPGQISPGNTIYF.

This clone was counted a single time. The rearrangement uses TRBV2 and TRBJ1-6; 7 bases agree with TRBD1. The V gene end was trimmed by 6 bases and the J gene end by 6 bases; junction bases not matched to a gene: 20. The CDR3 spans 19 residues. Germline V CDR1 and CDR2: SNHLY, FYNNEI. CDR3: CASSGWMFRDRRFNSPLHF. The CDR3 DNA sequence: TGTGCCAGCAGCGGATGGATGTTCCGGGACAGAAGATTTAATTCACCCCTCCACTTT.

This chain joins TRBV18 and TRBJ1-1; D is possibly TRBD1 (5 bases). The CDR3 length is 14 residues. V gave up 3 bases and J gave up 10 bases, with 18 bases separating them. In germline, CDR1 is KGHSH, CDR2 LQKENI. The CDR3: CASSPMGGREGAFF. As DNA, the CDR3 is TGTGCCAGCTCACCGATGGGGGGTCGGGAGGGAGCTTTCTTT.

J is TRBJ1-1 and V is TRBV6-6, with D uncertain. The V gene's germline CDR1 is MNHNY and CDR2 SVGAGI (reference sequence). The CDR3 runs 12 residues. V lost 7 bases, J lost 6 bases, and 12 bases lay in between. The CDR3 sequence is CASKERLSEAFF. The CDR3, as DNA: TGTGCCAGCAAGGAGCGGTTGTCTGAAGCTTTCTTT.

This clone appeared a few times. The DNA of the CDR3 is TGCGCCAGCAGCTTGGGGACAGTGACAGATACGCAGTATTTT. It codes for CASSLGTVTDTQYF. The chain links TRBV5-1 to TRBJ2-3, with D possibly TRBD1 on 6 matching bases. There are 14 residues in the CDR3. V lost 0 bases and J lost 3, with 8 bases in between. Germline V CDR1 and CDR2: SGHRS, YFSETQ.

V usage is TRBV5-1 and J usage is TRBJ2-3, with a tentative D call TRBD1 (6 bases). CDR1 and CDR2 (germline): SGHRS, YFSETQ. This CDR3 has 15 residues. Trimming took off 4 bases at V and 0 bases at J, with 12 bases between the two ends. Written as DNA, the CDR3 is TGCGCCAGCAGCACAGGGATGAGAAGCACAGATACGCAGTATTTT. Amino acid sequence: CASSTGMRSTDTQYF.

V gene TRBV4-3 combines with J gene TRBJ1-1; tentatively, D is TRBD1 (5 bases). With 0 bases removed from V and 3 bases from J, the gap between germline ends came to 11 bases. This CDR3 is 15 amino acids long. Per the germline V gene, CDR1 is LGHNA and CDR2 is YSLEER. The CDR3 sequence is CASSQDAGRDTEAFF. DNA of the CDR3: TGCGCCAGCAGCCAAGACGCAGGGAGGGACACTGAAGCTTTCTTT.

The V gene is TRBV7-8, the J gene TRBJ1-2; no firm D call. The CDR3 is 14 amino acids. Germline lookup yields CDR1 SGHVS and CDR2 FQNEAQ. Trimming pared 3 bases from V and 5 bases from J, leaving 13 bases between. The CDR3 nucleotides are TGTGCCAGCAGCTTGGCGGTAGATTCATATGGCTACACCTTC. Translated: CASSLAVDSYGYTF.

This clone was recorded a few times. The J gene is TRBJ2-2, the V gene TRBV5-1; 8 bases fit TRBD1. V shed 3 bases and J 14 bases; nucleotides not matched to a gene: 12. The CDR3 has 14 residues. Germline V gene data show CDR1 as SGHRS and CDR2 as YFSETQ. The CDR3 nucleotides read TGCGCCAGCAGCTCCCGTGATAGGACAGGGATACTGTTTTTT. Its protein is CASSSRDRTGILFF.

V gene TRBV5-1 combines with J gene TRBJ2-1, with D perhaps matching TRBD2 (5 bases). Trimming pared 2 bases from V and 4 bases from J, leaving 13 bases between. The germline gives CDR1 SGHRS, CDR2 YFSETQ. This CDR3 has 15 residues. CDR3 sequence (DNA): TGCGCCAGCAGCTTCGAATTAGCGTATTACAATGAGCAGTTCTTC. Translation: CASSFELAYYNEQFF.

This chain connects TRBV7-9 to TRBJ2-3, with TRBD1 matching over 7 bases. CDR3 length equals 14 residues. Germline trimming cut 5 bases from V and 1 base from J; bases unmatched to any gene: 3. Germline CDR1 SEHNR, CDR2 FQNEAQ (reference sequence). CDR3 in amino acids: CASSRGQGTDTQYF. In DNA form, the CDR3 reads TGTGCCAGCAGCCGAGGACAGGGCACAGATACGCAGTATTTT.

V gene TRBV5-6 combines with J gene TRBJ2-1; tentative D call: TRBD2 (5 bases). This CDR3 region has 14 residues. The V gene lost 2 bases and the J gene lost 2 bases, with 8 bases spanning the gap. Looked up from germline, CDR1 is SGHDT and CDR2 is YYEEEE. The CDR3 bases are TGTGCCAGCAGCTTAAGCGGCGCCTACAATGAGCAGTTCTTC. This sequence encodes CASSLSGAYNEQFF.

The rearrangement links TRBV13 to TRBJ2-5, with D possibly being TRBD2 (6 bases). The CDR3 extends over 16 amino acids. CDR1 is PRHDT and CDR2 is FYEKMQ in the germline V gene (reference sequence). Between the trimmed V and J ends, which lost 2 bases and 4 bases, there was a span of 17 bases. The DNA for the CDR3 is TGTGCCAGCAGCTTACCCTCGAGCGGGCCGGGAGAGACCCAGTACTTC. Its protein product is CASSLPSSGPGETQYF.

This clone was detected a few times. The chain employs TRBV9 and TRBJ1-4; possible D gene TRBD1, 6 bases. This CDR3 region has 15 residues. CDR1 and CDR2 (germline): SGDLS, YYNGEE. Trimming left V 3 bases short and J 8 bases short, with 17 bases between. As DNA, the CDR3 is TGTGCCAGCAGCGCCCTTTCGGGGGGCGAGGAAAAACTGTTTTTT. It specifies CASSALSGGEEKLFF.

The V call is TRBV30, the J call TRBJ1-5; 7 bases are shared with TRBD1. This CDR3 is 13 amino acids long. V was clipped by 7 bases and J by 4 bases; unmatched bases: 7. Germline V gene sequence: CDR1 GTSNPN, CDR2 SVGIG (reference sequence). In DNA, the CDR3 is TGTGCCTACCCTACAGGGGAGAATCAGCCCCAGCATTTT. Its translation is CAYPTGENQPQHF.

The CDR3 loop reads CASSQAGQLNQPQHF. In DNA form, the CDR3 reads TGTGCCAGCAGCCAGGCGGGACAGCTCAATCAGCCCCAGCATTTT. The chain uses TRBV6-5 and TRBJ1-5; TRBD1 aligns across 7 bases. Germline CDR1 and CDR2: MNHEY and SVGAGI. The CDR3 totals 15 residues. The V segment lost 6 bases and the J segment 3 bases; nucleotides outside the gene matches: 8.

The chain recombines TRBV11-2 with TRBJ1-2; D remains unclear. Trimming pared 1 base from V and 8 bases from J, leaving 8 bases between. The V gene's germline CDR1 is SGHAT and CDR2 FQNNGV. The CDR3 runs to 12 residues. CDR3 nucleotide sequence: TGTGCCAGCAGCTTAGGACGCGGAGGCTACACCTTC. Translation gives CASSLGRGGYTF.

This clone came up a few times. V and J are TRBV30 and TRBJ2-2; 8 bases match TRBD1. The CDR3 covers 15 residues. Germline V gene data show CDR1 as GTSNPN and CDR2 as SVGIG (reference sequence). J lost 1 base, V lost 2 bases, and 3 bases had no gene match. For the CDR3, the DNA is TGTGCCTGGAGTCCCGGGACAGGGAACACCGGGGAGCTGTTTTTT. Translation gives CAWSPGTGNTGELFF.

The rearrangement uses TRBV6-6 and TRBJ2-5, with a tentative D call TRBD1 (6 bases). CDR3 length: 15 residues. Trimming took off 5 bases at V and 8 bases at J, with 21 bases between the two ends. Germline V gene lookup returns CDR1 MNHNY and CDR2 SVGAGI (reference sequence). CDR3 residues: CASSLRDGQWVTQYF. The CDR3, as DNA: TGTGCCAGCAGTCTCCGGGACGGACAGTGGGTAACCCAGTACTTC.

This clone was observed a single time. The genes are TRBV9 and TRBJ1-5; D call uncertain. The germline CDR1 and CDR2 sequences are SGDLS and YYNGEE. The length of the CDR3 is 13 residues. The V end lost 4 bases, the J end lost 4 bases, and 9 bases lay between the germline ends. Here the CDR3 reads CASSLAVNQPQHF. DNA of the CDR3: TGTGCCAGCAGCTTGGCAGTTAATCAGCCCCAGCATTTT.

There are a few counts of this clone. V gene TRBV19 combines with J gene TRBJ1-5, with 8 bases that match TRBD1. V dropped 8 bases and J dropped 4; count of bases not matched to a gene: 7. Germline V gene lookup returns CDR1 LNHDA and CDR2 SQIVND (reference sequence). The CDR3 covers 14 residues. CDR3 protein: CASAAGQGNQPQHF. CDR3 coding DNA: TGTGCCAGTGCGGCTGGACAGGGTAATCAGCCCCAGCATTTT.

The chain links TRBV6-6 to TRBJ1-1; 8 bases line up with TRBD1. CDR3 size: 13 residues. After removal of 2 bases from V and 6 bases from J, the junction contained 2 bases not matched to a gene. Germline CDR1 and CDR2: MNHNY and SVGAGI (reference sequence). CDR3 DNA: TGTGCCAGCAGTTACCCGACAGGGGCTGAAGCTTTCTTT. Encoded protein: CASSYPTGAEAFF.

The rearrangement links TRBV7-9 to TRBJ2-7; 7 positions agree with TRBD1. The CDR3 length is 14 residues. The V gene end was trimmed by 5 bases and the J gene end by 6 bases; junction bases not matched to a gene: 10. Germline CDR1 and CDR2: SEHNR and FQNEAQ (reference sequence). CDR3 nucleotide sequence: TGTGCCAGCAGCCTAAATACAGGGGTCAGCGAGCAGTACTTC. This translates into CASSLNTGVSEQYF.

The chain carries TRBV10-3 and TRBJ2-4; D possibly corresponds to TRBD2 (6 bases). V lost 0 bases and J 5 bases, leaving 14 bases between the germline ends. CDR3 length equals 16 residues. Germline V gene lookup returns CDR1 ENHRY and CDR2 SYGVKD. The CDR3 loop is CAISESPLGGENIQYF. The CDR3 DNA follows: TGTGCCATCAGTGAGTCGCCGCTCGGGGGTGAAAACATTCAGTACTTC.